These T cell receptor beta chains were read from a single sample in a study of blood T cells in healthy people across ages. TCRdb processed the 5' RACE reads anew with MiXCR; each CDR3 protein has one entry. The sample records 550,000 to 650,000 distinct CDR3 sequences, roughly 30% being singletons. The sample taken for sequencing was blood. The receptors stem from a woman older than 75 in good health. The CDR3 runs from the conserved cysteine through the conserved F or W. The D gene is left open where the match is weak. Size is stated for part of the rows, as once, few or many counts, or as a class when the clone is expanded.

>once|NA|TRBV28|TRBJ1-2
CAGSFQTNYGYTF
TGTGCCGGCAGTTTCCAAACTAACTATGGCTACACCTTC
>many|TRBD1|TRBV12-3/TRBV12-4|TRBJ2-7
CASSPGQGRYEQYF
TGTGCCAGCAGTCCCGGACAGGGGAGGTACGAGCAGTACTTC
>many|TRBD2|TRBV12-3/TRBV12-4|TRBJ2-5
CASSRLAGGHQETQYF
TGTGCCAGCAGCAGACTAGCGGGGGGGCATCAGGAGACCCAGTACTTC
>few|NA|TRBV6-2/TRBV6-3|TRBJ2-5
CASSYRWGGRNEQYF
TGTGCCAGCAGTTATCGGTGGGGGGGCCGGAATGAGCAGTACTTC
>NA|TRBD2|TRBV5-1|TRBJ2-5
CASSLALSSGLQETQYF
TGCGCCAGCAGCTTGGCCCTGTCTAGCGGGCTTCAAGAGACCCAGTACTTC
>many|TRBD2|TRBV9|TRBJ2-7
CASSVGSGGPYEQYF
TGTGCCAGCAGCGTCGGCAGCGGGGGCCCCTACGAGCAGTACTTC
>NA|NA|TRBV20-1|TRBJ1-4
CSARDLRGKGEKLFF
TGCAGTGCTAGAGATCTCAGGGGAAAGGGTGAAAAACTGTTTTTT
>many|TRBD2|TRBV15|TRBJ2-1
CATSRVAGVPNEQFF
TGTGCCACCAGCAGAGTAGCGGGGGTCCCCAATGAGCAGTTCTTC
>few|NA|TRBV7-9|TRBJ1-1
CASSPTENTEAFF
TGTGCCAGCAGCCCAACAGAGAACACTGAAGCTTTCTTT
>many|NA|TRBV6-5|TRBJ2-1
CASSAGASYNEQFF
TGTGCCAGCAGCGCGGGGGCCTCCTACAATGAGCAGTTCTTC
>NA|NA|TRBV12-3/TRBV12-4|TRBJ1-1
CAISETTQTTEAFF
TGTGCCATCAGTGAGACTACACAGACCACTGAAGCTTTCTTT
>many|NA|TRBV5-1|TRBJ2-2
CASSLFEVLMNTGELFF
TGCGCCAGCAGCTTGTTCGAGGTGTTGATGAACACCGGGGAGCTGTTTTTT
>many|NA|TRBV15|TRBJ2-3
CATSELYTDTQYF
TGTGCCACCAGCGAGCTTTATACAGATACGCAGTATTTT
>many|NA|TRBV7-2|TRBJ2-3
CASSFSGQGAADTQYF
NA
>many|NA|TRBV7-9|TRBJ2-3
CASSLRKEPSPSTDTQYF
TGTGCCAGCAGCTTACGCAAGGAGCCTTCCCCTAGCACAGATACGCAGTATTTT
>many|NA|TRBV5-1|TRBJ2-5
CASSTSDNYQETQYF
TGCGCCAGCAGCACATCAGACAACTACCAAGAGACCCAGTACTTC
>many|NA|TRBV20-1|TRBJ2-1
CSAEAHDEQFF
TGCAGTGCCGAGGCCCACGATGAGCAGTTCTTC
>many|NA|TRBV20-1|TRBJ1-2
CSAIRGAYGYTF
TGCAGTGCTATCAGGGGCGCCTATGGCTACACCTTC
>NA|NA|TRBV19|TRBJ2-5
CASNSRLMEETQYF
TGTGCCAGTAATAGCCGGCTCATGGAAGAGACCCAGTACTTC
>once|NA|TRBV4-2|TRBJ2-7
CASSREVGQIIYNEQYF
TGTGCCAGCAGCCGGGAGGTCGGGCAGATAATCTACAATGAGCAGTACTTC
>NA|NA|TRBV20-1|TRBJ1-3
CSARPYTGSSGNTIYF
TGCAGTGCTAGGCCCTACACAGGTTCCTCTGGAAACACCATATATTTT
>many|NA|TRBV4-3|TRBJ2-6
CASSQSVGANVLTF
TGCGCCAGCAGCCAGTCGGTGGGGGCCAACGTCCTGACTTTC
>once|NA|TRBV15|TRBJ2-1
CATIGGGSSYNEQFF
TGTGCCACAATCGGGGGCGGGAGCTCCTACAATGAGCAGTTCTTC
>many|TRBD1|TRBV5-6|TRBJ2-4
CASSFWSGTGKNIQYF
TGTGCCAGCAGCTTTTGGAGCGGGACAGGGAAAAACATTCAGTACTTC
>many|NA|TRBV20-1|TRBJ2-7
CSVHLSYEQYF
TGCAGTGTCCACCTGTCCTACGAGCAGTACTTC
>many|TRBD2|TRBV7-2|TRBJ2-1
CASSLETAGGSNEQFF
TGTGCCAGCAGCTTAGAGACGGCGGGGGGGAGCAATGAGCAGTTCTTC
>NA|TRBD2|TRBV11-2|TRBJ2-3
CASSFLAGGRTDTQYF
TGTGCCAGCAGCTTCCTAGCGGGGGGCCGCACAGATACGCAGTATTTT
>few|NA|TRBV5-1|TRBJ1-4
CASSSGGDGSNEKLFF
TGCGCCAGCAGCTCCGGTGGGGACGGGAGTAATGAAAAACTGTTTTTT
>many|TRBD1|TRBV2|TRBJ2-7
CASSDNRGLAYEQYF
TGTGCCAGCAGTGATAACAGGGGGCTTGCCTACGAGCAGTACTTC
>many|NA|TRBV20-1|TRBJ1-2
CSGKDRPYGYTF
TGCAGTGGAAAGGACAGACCCTATGGCTACACCTTC
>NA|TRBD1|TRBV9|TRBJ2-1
CASSLRTGGIGTYNEQFF
TGTGCCAGCAGCTTAAGGACAGGGGGCATCGGCACCTACAATGAGCAGTTCTTC
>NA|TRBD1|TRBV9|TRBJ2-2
CASSPWDRGRTGELFF
TGTGCCAGCAGCCCCTGGGACAGGGGACGCACCGGGGAGCTGTTTTTT
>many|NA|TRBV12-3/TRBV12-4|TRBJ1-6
CASSFTASYNSPLHF
TGTGCCAGCAGTTTTACAGCCTCCTATAATTCACCCCTCCACTTT
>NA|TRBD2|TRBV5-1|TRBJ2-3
CASSQLGGRLTSGRSDTQYF
TGCGCCAGCAGCCAGTTAGGTGGCCGCTTGACTAGCGGGAGATCAGATACGCAGTATTTT
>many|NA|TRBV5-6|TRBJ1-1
CASSQLFREAFF
TGTGCCAGCAGCCAACTGTTCAGGGAAGCTTTCTTT
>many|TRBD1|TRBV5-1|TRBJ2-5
CASRRDRQETQYF
TGCGCCAGCCGTCGGGACAGACAAGAGACCCAGTACTTC
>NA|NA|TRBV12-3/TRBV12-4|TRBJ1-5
CASSLDRVEQPQHF
TGTGCCAGCAGTTTAGACAGGGTGGAACAGCCCCAGCATTTT
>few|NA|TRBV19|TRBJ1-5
CASRYRETQPQHF
TGTGCCAGTAGGTACCGGGAAACGCAGCCCCAGCATTTT
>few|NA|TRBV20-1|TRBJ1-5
CSARAGYNQPQHF
TGCAGTGCTAGAGCGGGGTACAATCAGCCCCAGCATTTT
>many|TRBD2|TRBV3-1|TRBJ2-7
CASSQAGTSGGDYEQYF
TGTGCCAGCAGCCAAGCCGGAACTAGCGGGGGGGACTACGAGCAGTACTTC
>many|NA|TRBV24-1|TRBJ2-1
CATSGGGAFGEQFF
TGTGCCACCAGTGGAGGGGGGGCATTCGGTGAGCAGTTCTTC
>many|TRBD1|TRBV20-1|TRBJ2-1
CSARKGQGANEQFF
TGCAGTGCTAGAAAAGGACAGGGGGCAAATGAGCAGTTCTTC
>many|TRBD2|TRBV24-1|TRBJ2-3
CATSDPSPGLGRDTQYF
TGTGCCACCAGTGATCCCTCCCCGGGACTAGGCCGCGATACGCAGTATTTT
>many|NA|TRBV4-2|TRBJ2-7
CASSQDLGSPTYEQYF
TGTGCCAGCAGCCAAGATCTTGGTTCACCCACCTACGAGCAGTACTTC
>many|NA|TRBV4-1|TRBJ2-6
CASSQPTREFTGANVLTF
TGCGCCAGCAGCCAACCCACCCGGGAATTTACTGGGGCCAACGTCCTGACTTTC
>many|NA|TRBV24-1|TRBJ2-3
CATSDLAGDTQYF
TGTGCCACCAGTGATTTGGCCGGAGATACGCAGTATTTT
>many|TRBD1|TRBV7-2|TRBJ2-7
CASRTGTGPSYEQYF
TGTGCCAGCAGGACCGGGACAGGGCCCTCCTACGAGCAGTACTTC
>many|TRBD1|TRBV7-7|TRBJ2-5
CASSFGDSLQETQYF
TGTGCCAGCAGCTTTGGGGACAGCCTCCAAGAGACCCAGTACTTC
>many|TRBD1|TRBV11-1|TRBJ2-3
CASSFWDRADTQYF
TGTGCCAGCAGTTTTTGGGACAGGGCGGACACGCAGTATTTT
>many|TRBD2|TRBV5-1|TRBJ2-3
CASRTSGGSTDTQYF
TGCGCCAGCAGGACTAGCGGGGGTAGCACAGATACGCAGTATTTT
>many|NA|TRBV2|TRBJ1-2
CASSGNINYGYTF
TGTGCCAGCAGCGGTAACATAAACTATGGCTACACCTTC
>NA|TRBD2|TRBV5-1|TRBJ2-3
CASSLELAGGGGDTQYF
TGCGCCAGCAGCTTGGAGTTGGCGGGGGGAGGAGGAGATACGCAGTATTTT
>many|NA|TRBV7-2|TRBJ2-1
CASSLGRGVGANNEQFF
TGTGCCAGCAGCTTAGGGAGGGGAGTGGGGGCCAACAATGAGCAGTTCTTC
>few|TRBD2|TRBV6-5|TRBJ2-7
CAGGGLVNSYEQYF
TGTGCCGGGGGGGGACTAGTGAACTCCTACGAGCAGTACTTC
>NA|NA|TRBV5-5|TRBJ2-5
CASSLVASSEETQYF
TGTGCCAGCAGCTTGGTGGCTAGCTCGGAAGAGACCCAGTACTTC
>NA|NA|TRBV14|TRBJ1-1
CASSRAAGDTEAFF
TGTGCCAGCAGCCGAGCGGCAGGAGATACTGAAGCTTTCTTT
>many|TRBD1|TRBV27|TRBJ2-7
CASSFKSWGQGAIMGEQYF
TGTGCCAGCAGTTTTAAGTCGTGGGGACAGGGGGCGATCATGGGCGAGCAGTACTTC
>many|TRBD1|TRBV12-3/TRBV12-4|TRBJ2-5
CASSPTGQGIETQYF
TGTGCCAGCAGTCCTACGGGACAGGGGATAGAGACCCAGTACTTC
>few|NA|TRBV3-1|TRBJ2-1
CASSPWHRRNNEQFF
TGTGCCAGCAGCCCATGGCACCGGCGGAACAATGAGCAGTTCTTC